The 30 T cell receptor beta chains below all came from one sample that was sequenced in a study of blood T cell repertoires in COVID-19. Measured with immunoSEQ multiplex PCR; TCRdb has only the in-frame clones, and not every one. The table has 70,000 to 90,000 clones, 80% to 90% seen once. Sequences were obtained from peripheral blood. The receptors stem from a man older than 75 with COVID-19, enrolled during active disease.

The rearrangement links TRBV9 to TRBJ2-1; a weak D match, TRBD2 (6 bases). Per germline, CDR1 SGDLS and CDR2 YYNGEE. The CDR3 has 16 amino acids. With 1 base removed from V and 6 bases from J, the gap between germline ends came to 17 bases. This CDR3 is CASSVSWRGDVNEQFF. Written as DNA, the CDR3 is TGTGCCAGCAGCGTAAGCTGGCGGGGCGATGTCAATGAGCAGTTCTTC.

The J gene is TRBJ1-2, the V gene TRBV5-1; D uncertain. Trimming stripped 0 bases from V and 6 bases from J, with 12 bases between. This CDR3 has 14 amino acids. The germline V gene has CDR1 SGHRS and CDR2 YFSETQ. CDR3: CASSLAHLSDGYTF. The DNA of the CDR3 is TGCGCCAGCAGCTTGGCCCACCTAAGTGATGGCTACACCTTC.

The J gene is TRBJ2-2, the V gene TRBV5-1; maybe TRBD1 (6 bases). V lost 4 bases and J lost 6, with 19 bases in between. Germline V gene lookup returns CDR1 SGHRS and CDR2 YFSETQ. This CDR3 contains 16 residues. CDR3 sequence (DNA): TGCGCCAGCAGCGCCCGCCCAGGGGTTGTTCCCGGGGAGCTGTTTTTT. Amino acids: CASSARPGVVPGELFF.

The chain combines TRBV28 with TRBJ2-2; TRBD2 aligns across 9 bases. The trim removed 2 bases at V and 0 bases at J, leaving 10 bases unmatched. Germline CDR1 is MDHEN and CDR2 is SYDVKM. There are 19 residues in the CDR3. In DNA, the CDR3 is TGTGCCAGCAGTTTAGTAGCGGGAGTAGGGGTAACGAACACCGGGGAGCTGTTTTTT. Translating gives CASSLVAGVGVTNTGELFF.

The chain carries TRBV28 and TRBJ2-5, with D tentatively TRBD1 (5 bases). The CDR3 contains 12 residues. From germline, CDR1 is MDHEN and CDR2 SYDVKM. V dropped 7 bases and J dropped 5 bases, with 11 bases sitting between them. Here the CDR3 reads CASTGPGETQYF. CDR3 DNA sequence: TGTGCCAGCACAGGGCCGGGTGAGACCCAGTACTTC.

This chain connects TRBV11-3 to TRBJ1-4, with D perhaps TRBD1 (5 bases). The CDR3 loop spans 17 amino acids. The V gene's germline CDR1 is SGHNT and CDR2 YENEEA. V was cut by 0 bases and J by 4 bases, with 15 bases left in between. The chain's CDR3 is CASSLDSRGILNEKLFF. The DNA of the CDR3 is TGTGCCAGCAGCTTAGATTCAAGGGGAATTCTTAATGAAAAACTGTTTTTT.

This CDR3 reads CASSQRPPPESQYF. The CDR3 nucleotides are TGCGCCAGCAGCCAACGGCCGCCGCCGGAGTCCCAGTACTTC. V usage is TRBV4-1 and J usage is TRBJ2-5; D is undetermined. This CDR3 is built from 14 residues. V lost 2 bases and J 9 bases, leaving 16 bases between the germline ends. Germline values: CDR1 MGHRA, CDR2 YSYEKL.

The V gene is TRBV6-5, the J gene TRBJ2-7, with a possible D match to TRBD1 (5 bases). This CDR3 contains 13 residues. The germline V and J ends were trimmed by 5 bases and 2 bases, with 10 bases remaining between them. From germline, CDR1 is MNHEY and CDR2 SVGAGI. The CDR3 nucleotides are TGTGCCAGCAGTCACCGACAGACCTACGAGCAGTACTTC. Protein product: CASSHRQTYEQYF.

V is TRBV28 and J is TRBJ1-2; no reliable D call. V lost 3 bases, J lost 4 bases, and 6 bases lay in between. CDR3 size: 12 residues. CDR1 is MDHEN and CDR2 is SYDVKM in the germline V gene. CDR3 nucleotide sequence: TGTGCCAGCAGTTTCGCGGCCTATGGCTACACCTTC. Its translation: CASSFAAYGYTF.

The DNA of the CDR3 is TGTGCCAGCAGTCCCGGGACATGGACTCATTCACCCCTCCACTTT. Its protein product is CASSPGTWTHSPLHF. The chain links TRBV27 to TRBJ1-6, with D possibly matching TRBD1 (6 bases). The V end was cut by 5 bases, the J end by 8 bases, with 16 bases between. CDR1 MNHEY and CDR2 SMNVEV come from the germline V gene (reference sequence). The length of the CDR3 is 15 residues.

There are many counts of this clone. The chain links TRBV4-2 to TRBJ1-1, with a weak D call TRBD1 (5 bases). V dropped 2 bases and J dropped 1 base, with 8 bases sitting between them. The CDR3 has 14 residues. Looked up from germline, CDR1 is LGHNA and CDR2 is YNFKEQ. CDR3 region: CASSQPGGNTEAFF. Written as DNA, the CDR3 is TGTGCCAGCAGCCAACCGGGGGGGAACACTGAAGCTTTCTTT.

This chain uses TRBV18 with TRBJ2-1, with 15 bases matching TRBD2. Trimming took 2 bases from V and 1 from J; bases not matched to a gene: 3. From germline, CDR1 is KGHSH and CDR2 LQKENI. This CDR3 spans 18 amino acids. The CDR3 DNA reads as TGTGCCAGCTCACCAGGGACTAGCGGGGGGTTTTCCTACAATGAGCAGTTCTTC. Amino acids: CASSPGTSGGFSYNEQFF.

The V and J genes are TRBV3-1 (or the pseudogene TRBV3-2) and TRBJ1-6; tentative D call: TRBD1 (5 bases). V lost 4 bases and J 8 bases, leaving 15 bases between the germline ends. CDR3 length: 15 amino acids. Germline lookup yields CDR1 LGHDT and CDR2 YNNKEL (reference sequence). The CDR3 coding sequence is TGTGCCAGCAGCCCCTGGGAGGGGACTTATTCACCCCTCCACTTT. This gives the protein CASSPWEGTYSPLHF.

This rearrangement joins TRBV28 to TRBJ1-2, with 8 nucleotides matching TRBD1. V lost 3 bases, J lost 5 bases, and 2 bases stayed unmatched. CDR3 length: 13 residues. Germline values: CDR1 MDHEN, CDR2 SYDVKM. CDR3 residues: CASSLRTGYGYTF. CDR3 sequence (DNA): TGTGCCAGCAGTTTGAGGACAGGGTATGGCTACACCTTC.

The V call is TRBV9, the J call TRBJ2-3; D is possibly TRBD1 (6 bases). Germline CDR1 and CDR2: SGDLS and YYNGEE. This CDR3 region has 17 residues. The V and J ends lost 3 bases and 3 bases respectively, with 20 bases between them. The CDR3 region is CASSEDRLQGMTDTQYF. The CDR3 DNA reads TGTGCCAGCAGCGAAGACCGATTACAGGGTATGACAGATACGCAGTATTTT.

This chain joins TRBV12-3 or TRBV12-4 and TRBJ1-1, with D perhaps matching TRBD1 (5 bases). V lost 1 base and J 8 bases, leaving 11 bases between the germline ends. There are 13 residues in the CDR3. CDR3 nucleotides: TGTGCCAGCAGTTTAGGTCAGGGAACCGAAGCTTTCTTT. Protein product: CASSLGQGTEAFF.

The J gene is TRBJ2-2, the V gene TRBV6-4, with D maybe TRBD1 (6 bases). This CDR3 spans 14 amino acids. V was pared by 6 bases and J by 1 base, with 9 bases between. Per germline, CDR1 MRHNA and CDR2 SNTAGT. The DNA of the CDR3 is TGTGCCAGCAGAAAAGGGGGGAACACCGGGGAGCTGTTTTTT. It yields the protein CASRKGGNTGELFF.

This chain connects TRBV29-1 to TRBJ1-4, with 8 bases aligning to TRBD1. Germline values: CDR1 SQVTM, CDR2 ANQGSEA. This CDR3 is 13 amino acids long. V shed 6 bases and J 5 bases; nucleotides not matched to a gene: 5. CDR3 DNA: TGCAGCGTAACCGGGACAGGCAATGAAAAACTGTTTTTT. It translates to CSVTGTGNEKLFF. Variable domain in full (rest from reference TRBV29-1 and TRBJ1-4): SAVISQKPSRDICQRGTSLTIQCQVDSQVTMMFWYRQQPGQSLTLIATANQGSEATYESGFVIDKFPISRPNLTFSTLTVSNMSPEDSSIYLCSVTGTGNEKLFFGSGTQLSVL.

The chain's CDR3 is CASSADLAQPQHF. CDR3 bases: TGTGCCAGCAGCGCGGATCTCGCTCAGCCCCAGCATTTT. The rearrangement joins TRBV5-8 to TRBJ1-5; D call uncertain. Trimming took 4 bases from V and 6 from J, leaving 11 bases between them. Germline CDR1 and CDR2: SGHTS and YDEGEE. This CDR3 is 13 amino acids long.

The chain combines TRBV2 with TRBJ2-3; a weak D match, TRBD1 (5 bases). The germline V gene encodes CDR1 SNHLY and CDR2 FYNNEI. The V end lost 2 bases, the J end lost 6 bases, and 12 bases lay between the germline ends. The CDR3 covers 14 residues. CDR3 in DNA: TGTGCCAGCAGTGAATTTGGGGCCGGGGATACGCAGTATTTT. The encoded protein is CASSEFGAGDTQYF.

This rearrangement joins TRBV5-1 to TRBJ2-2; D may be TRBD1 (6 bases). Trimming stripped 2 bases from V and 5 bases from J, with 7 bases between. CDR1 is SGHRS, CDR2 YFSETQ, per germline. CDR3 length: 13 amino acids. CDR3 in amino acids: CASSLGGTGELFF. In nucleotides, the CDR3 is TGCGCCAGCAGCTTAGGGGGAACCGGGGAGCTGTTTTTT.

V usage is TRBV18 and J usage is TRBJ1-5; TRBD1 is a possible D gene (6 bases). The CDR3 spans 16 residues. V gave up 4 bases and J gave up 2 bases, with 15 bases separating them. Germline values: CDR1 KGHSH, CDR2 LQKENI. The CDR3 here is CASSRQDLGGNQPQHF. The CDR3 nucleotides read TGTGCCAGCTCACGACAGGACCTGGGAGGCAATCAGCCCCAGCATTTT.

The V and J genes are TRBV5-1 and TRBJ2-3; 7 nucleotides agree with TRBD1. Germline lookup yields CDR1 SGHRS and CDR2 YFSETQ. The CDR3 has 17 residues. V lost 4 bases, J lost 2 bases, and 13 bases stayed unmatched. The CDR3 nucleotides read TGCGCCAGCAGCATGACAGGGAGCACCTTATTCACAGATACGCAGTATTTT. It is translated as CASSMTGSTLFTDTQYF.

The genes are TRBV6-6 and TRBJ1-4; possibly TRBD1 for D (5 bases). Deletions cut 0 bases from V and 8 bases from J, with 10 bases between. The CDR3 length is 14 residues. Per the germline V gene, CDR1 is MNHNY and CDR2 is SVGAGI (reference sequence). The CDR3 DNA sequence: TGTGCCAGCAGTTACTCGGGGGGAGGGGAAAAACTGTTTTTT. Translating gives CASSYSGGGEKLFF.

The chain employs TRBV10-2 and TRBJ2-7, with D possibly being TRBD2 (6 bases). V was trimmed by 0 bases and J by 4 bases, leaving 10 bases between them. CDR1 and CDR2 (germline): WSHSY, SAAADI. This CDR3 spans 14 amino acids. CDR3 residues: CASSESTGGYEQYF. DNA for the CDR3: TGCGCCAGCAGTGAGTCAACAGGAGGGTACGAGCAGTACTTC.

This sequence joins TRBV10-1 and TRBJ1-3; perhaps TRBD1 as D (6 bases). CDR1 and CDR2 from the germline V gene are WNHNN and SYGVQD (reference sequence). Trimming left V 5 bases short and J 3 bases short, with 8 bases between. The CDR3 has 13 amino acids. The chain's CDR3 is CASSQGYGNTIYF. The CDR3 DNA reads TGCGCCAGCAGTCAGGGGTATGGAAACACCATATATTTT.

The chain is built from TRBV4-1 and TRBJ2-1; weak D call: TRBD2 (5 bases). The CDR3 has 15 amino acids. The germline V gene encodes CDR1 MGHRA and CDR2 YSYEKL. V lost 3 bases, J lost 8 bases, and 17 bases lay in between. The CDR3 nucleotides read TGCGCCAGCAGCCACTCGACGAGGGCTGTATATGAGCAGTTCTTC. It translates to CASSHSTRAVYEQFF.

As DNA, the CDR3 is TGTGCCAGCAGTAAAGACAGTCCAGGGCGCAATCAGCCCCAGCATTTT. Its protein product is CASSKDSPGRNQPQHF. The V call is TRBV6-1, the J call TRBJ1-5; perhaps TRBD1 as D (5 bases). From germline, CDR1 is MNHNS and CDR2 SASEGT. The germline V and J ends were trimmed by 5 bases and 2 bases, with 16 bases remaining between them. The CDR3 covers 16 residues.

With respect to this clone: Distinct nucleotide sequences in the sample also encode this CDR3. This chain connects TRBV9 to TRBJ2-5, with D possibly matching TRBD1 (5 bases). The CDR3 is made up of 16 amino acids. The germline V gene has CDR1 SGDLS and CDR2 YYNGEE. V lost 4 bases and J 6 bases, leaving 22 bases between the germline ends. CDR3 sequence: CASSPLQGNIIKTQYF. DNA for the CDR3: TGTGCCAGCAGCCCCCTGCAGGGAAATATTATAAAGACCCAGTACTTC.

The rearrangement uses TRBV3-1 (or the pseudogene TRBV3-2) and TRBJ1-2, with 7 nucleotides matching TRBD1. V dropped 0 bases and J dropped 6; count of bases not matched to a gene: 7. Germline CDR1 is LGHDT and CDR2 is YNNKEL (reference sequence). This CDR3 is built from 15 residues. CDR3 residues: CASSQERGRGNGYTF. In DNA form, the CDR3 reads TGTGCCAGCAGCCAAGAAAGGGGCAGGGGGAATGGCTACACCTTC.